This TCR beta chain was sequenced in a study of cytomegalovirus exposure and HLA in healthy donors (dated by TCRdb to 2015 to 2018). Study-level background: In an earlier analysis of under 750 of the donors, 276 Gb of sequence data and 90 million to 120 million unique TCR beta sequences from about 179 million T cells were reported. An early release covering just under 650 HLA-typed donors comprised about 310 gigabases of sequencing data and approximately 80 million unique TCR sequences. Of the 300 to 500 genotyped donors, 70% to 90% were placed in the genetic ancestry cluster associated with self-reported Caucasian donors. The study aimed to test whether cataloging public T cell receptors could reveal signatures of past pathogen exposure. The study used immunosequencing to profile the T cell repertoires of approximately 650 subjects and linked those repertoires to cytomegalovirus serostatus. Along with the roughly 710-subject first cohort, a separate validation cohort of over a hundred different subjects was used. To predict cytomegalovirus infection status, the study brought together high-throughput TCR immunosequencing, statistical association of individual TCRs with disease status, and machine learning. A later analysis re-analyzed previously published TCR beta repertoires from approximately 700 donors and added high-resolution HLA genotyping to study TCR occurrence patterns. The later analysis used no new phenotypic data to find candidate immune exposures, relying instead on TCR beta sequences and their occurrence across donors. In an earlier analysis of 587 of the donors, high-throughput TCR beta sequencing was used to judge whether each TCR beta V gene segment behaved as functional or pseudogenic. Donor age, sex, ethnicity and CMV serostatus were compiled together with the repertoire data. In a later genetic analysis, genome-wide SNP genotypes for about 55% of the roughly 700 donors were used, and that subset was treated as a discovery cohort. Every discovery cohort repertoire had been produced on one sequencing platform. Both class I and class II loci were covered by HLA typing, at four-digit resolution. The number of donors typed differed by locus, with roughly 620-640 for A, B, C, DRB1 and DQB1, around 520 for DQA1, nearly 610 for DPA1, and under 490 for DPB1. About five DR-DQ haplotypes were treated as single units for association and clustering because of strong linkage in the cohort. Among several hundred genotyped donors of the cohort, an average of roughly 230,000 unique TCR beta nucleotide sequences was sequenced per donor, of which 15% to 20% were non-productive. Paper-wide results and their limitations: Three of the identified cytomegalovirus-associated TCR beta chains were confirmed in vitro to be specific for cytomegalovirus antigens. In a later genetic analysis, fewer N-insertions in productive TCRs were reported among donors in an Asian-associated ancestry cluster than the roughly 710-donor mean. Assigning TCR associations to individual alleles was difficult when HLA alleles, especially DR and DQ, strongly co-occurred. A group of highly shared sequence variants was considered likely to be a technical artifact of the sequencing pipeline. An earlier analysis of around 500 of the donors showed that most TCR beta V segments appeared in productive rearrangements either about 87% or about 30% of the time, which broadly matched IMGT annotations. In a later analysis, most CMV-associated TCR beta chains were found to appear HLA-restricted, with HLA associations seemingly driven largely by CMV exposure. A further reported finding was that TCR beta sequences accurately predicted the HLA-A and HLA-B alleles for most subjects in the first cohort. The authors suggested that the approach could potentially be extended to other disease states and immunological phenotypes. This cohort had only TCR beta chains sequenced, and the lack of alpha or paired-chain data limited which features could be detected. In a later analysis, HLA-associated TCR beta chains were found to be more clonally expanded and to have lower generation probabilities than equally common non-associated chains. At a false discovery rate of 0.05, a later analysis linked 16,951 TCR beta sequences to specific HLA alleles. Most TCR sequences were seen in very few donors, while some public TCRs were found in many individuals. Because HLA typing was missing for some donors at each locus, association tests included only the typed subset. The study gave a list of about 170 TCR beta chains associated with cytomegalovirus. The classifier was reported to diagnose cytomegalovirus status with high specificity and sensitivity in both the original and validation cohorts. The earlier analysis of approximately 560 of the donors excluded some 16 rarely observed V segments, including chromosome 9 orphons, because counts were too low. A later analysis reported that several top co-occurrence clusters appeared linked to parvovirus B19, influenza, CMV and Epstein-Barr virus. The only immune exposure information available for the cohort was CMV serostatus. Presence/absence analyses assumed roughly uniform sequencing depth across donors, an assumption that may not hold. Because the 87-base-pair reads could not distinguish some IMGT-functional V segments, including TRBV6-2 and TRBV6-3, those segments were excluded. According to a later analysis, TCR association rates differed among HLA loci, with DRB1 alleles showing the most associated TCRs and HLA-C alleles showing the fewest. Linkage disequilibrium might explain the correlated functional status among segregating V segments, but an unknown experimental factor could not be excluded. In a later genetic analysis, a missense DCLRE1C variant was associated with V-gene and J-gene trimming of TCR beta chains, and the association was replicated in an independent cohort.

V ends up 0 bases short and J 7 bases short, with an unmatched junction base count of 5. The germline V gene specifies SGDLS as CDR1 and YYNGEE as CDR2. Spanning cysteine to phenylalanine, the CDR3 consists of 14 amino acids. The DNA shown is the 42-base CDR3, in frame from base 1. The library was generated by the immunoSEQ multiplex PCR assay. A mixture of 60 forward primers for TCR Vbeta segments and 13 reverse primers for TCR Jbeta segments was used in the multiplex PCR. Amplification of the CDR3 region of rearranged TCR beta genes was performed with a multiplex PCR assay on genomic DNA. The amplified TCR beta libraries were sequenced on the Illumina HiSeq System as 87-base-pair reads. The study's own analysis went as follows. A later analysis tallied roughly 78 million unique TCR beta chains across the roughly 610 repertoires, and about 10 million of those chains were shared by two or more donors. A nearest-neighbor algorithm error-corrected the raw reads and collapsed the reads into unique sequences, merging closely related sequences to remove PCR and sequencing errors. CDR3 sequences were aligned to IMGT reference sequences to assign V, D and J gene segments. For a sequence to be retained, a match of at least six nucleotides to both a V gene segment and a J gene segment was required. Rearrangements were classified as productive when the CDR3 lacked stop codons and remained in frame with V and J, and all other rearrangements were classified as non-productive. Following IMGT convention, CDR3 was defined as the stretch from the second conserved V-encoded cysteine up to the conserved J-encoded phenylalanine. In an earlier analysis of around 600 of the donors, sequences lacking an unambiguous match to a single V gene segment were excluded. In an earlier analysis of approximately 550 of the donors, V segments were called functional above 56.7% productive rearrangements and were called segregating when the between-donor standard deviation exceeded 5%. To diagnose cytomegalovirus status from the catalog of TCR beta chain sequences, a statistical classification framework was built. A later analysis assigned V and J genes by comparing TCR nucleotide sequences with IMGT/GENE-DB human TR gene sequences. In a later analysis, CDR3 sequences and most-parsimonious VDJ recombination scenarios were assigned using the TCRdist pipeline. In a later analysis, each TCR beta chain was defined by its CDR3 amino acid sequence together with its V-gene family, and reads lacking a unique V-gene family were excluded. A later analysis removed 550 to 650 highly shared, low-generation-probability nucleotide sequences to deal with suspected cross-contamination and a sequencing artifact. In a later analysis, a clonal expansion index for each public chain was calculated from normalized within-repertoire ranks of inferred template counts. In a later analysis, generation probabilities were computed with a VDJ recombination model fitted to out-of-frame rearrangements, and the resulting probabilities were checked against IGoR. A later analysis scored TCR-TCR, TCR-HLA and TCR-CMV co-occurrence with hypergeometric tests, applying a repertoire-size bias correction to TCR pairs. To estimate false discovery rates, a later analysis permuted the HLA or CMV assignments 20 times. A later analysis grouped co-occurring TCRs with DBSCAN, adding TCRdist sequence similarity when clustering within HLA-allele-positive subsets. Co-occurrence clustering excluded repertoires with fewer than 30,000 or more than 120,000 public chains, plus five with anomalous nucleotide sharing. As stored in TCRdb, this immuneACCESS dataset retains in-frame rearrangements with V and J assigned. A fraction of the clones does not appear; measured against another copy, unresolved V genes explain less than half of the discrepancy, and the remainder lacks a known reason. The DNA gave D and trimming, while V, J and clone size come from that table. This sample is represented by under 200,000 clones; around 86% of them were singletons. Under 1% of the sample is in the top ten clones.

On this clone itself: Its antigen is unknown. No per-base quality is available; no much larger clone lies one base away.

The cohort consisted of 666 healthy bone marrow donors. At the time of sampling, all cohort members were nominally healthy, though unrecorded immune exposures were likely present. The donor tested CMV seropositive and was one of the 289 seropositive cohort members. Each donor provided a peripheral blood sample, and peripheral blood mononuclear cells were used for TCR beta sequencing. Genomic DNA was extracted from the blood cell samples with the Qiagen DNeasy Blood Extraction Kit. This receptor was identified in a girl aged 2-10 years in good health and CMV-seropositive. The rearranged segments are TRBV9 and TRBJ2-3, and TRBD2 matches 7 of the central bases. The material sequenced was PBMCs. CDR3 reads: CASSVEGTTHTQYF. The DNA sequence is TGTGCCAGCAGCGTAGAGGGGACTACCCATACGCAGTATTTT.